This T cell receptor beta chain was sequenced in a study of T cells in localized non-small cell lung cancer. Profiling relied on immunoSEQ multiplex PCR, and the TCRdb table lists in-frame clones only, not all of them. The table has around 2,200 clones, under 40% seen once. V dropped 6 bases and J dropped 4 bases, with 18 bases sitting between them. This CDR3 region has 15 residues. The sequencing here drew on normal lung tissue next to the tumor, taken before any cancer treatment. The rearrangement joins TRBV23-1 to TRBJ1-2; D is perhaps TRBD1 (6 bases). TRBV23-1 is designated an ORF whose function remains uncertain. The sequence was collected from a female donor of 60 years or more with stage I squamous cell lung carcinoma. The CDR3 here is CASSQAGGGPYGYTF. In DNA, the CDR3 is TGCGCCAGCAGCCAAGCCGGGGGGGGGCCCTATGGCTACACCTTC.